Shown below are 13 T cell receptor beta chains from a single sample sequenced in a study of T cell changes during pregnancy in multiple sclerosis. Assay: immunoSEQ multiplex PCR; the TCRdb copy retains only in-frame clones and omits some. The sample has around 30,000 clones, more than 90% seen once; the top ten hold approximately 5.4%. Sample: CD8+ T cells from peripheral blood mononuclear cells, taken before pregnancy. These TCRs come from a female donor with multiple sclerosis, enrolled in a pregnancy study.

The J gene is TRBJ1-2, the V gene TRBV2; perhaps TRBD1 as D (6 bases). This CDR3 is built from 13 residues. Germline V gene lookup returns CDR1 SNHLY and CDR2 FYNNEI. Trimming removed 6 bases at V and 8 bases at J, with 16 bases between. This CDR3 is CASSASQGYGYTF. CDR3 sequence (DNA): TGTGCCAGCAGCGCCAGCCAGGGGTACGGCTACACCTTC.

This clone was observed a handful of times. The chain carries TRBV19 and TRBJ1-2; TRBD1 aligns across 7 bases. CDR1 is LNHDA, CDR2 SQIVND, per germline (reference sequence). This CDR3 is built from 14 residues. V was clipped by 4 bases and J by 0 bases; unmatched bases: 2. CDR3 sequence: CASSTGTANYGYTF. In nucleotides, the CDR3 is TGTGCCAGTAGTACCGGGACAGCTAACTATGGCTACACCTTC.

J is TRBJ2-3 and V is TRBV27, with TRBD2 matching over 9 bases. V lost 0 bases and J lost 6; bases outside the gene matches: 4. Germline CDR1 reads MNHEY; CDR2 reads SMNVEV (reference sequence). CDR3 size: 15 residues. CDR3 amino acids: CASSLSGGRGDTQYF. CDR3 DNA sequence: TGTGCCAGCAGTTTATCGGGCGGGAGGGGGGATACGCAGTATTTT.

CDR3 protein: CASSALGTSGYNEQFF. The CDR3 DNA reads as TGTGCCAGCAGCGCCTTGGGTACTAGCGGTTACAATGAGCAGTTCTTC. The J gene is TRBJ2-1, the V gene TRBV9, with 8 bases aligning to TRBD2. Germline-derived CDR1 and CDR2 are SGDLS and YYNGEE. This CDR3 spans 16 amino acids. The V segment lost 3 bases and the J segment 4 bases; nucleotides outside the gene matches: 9.

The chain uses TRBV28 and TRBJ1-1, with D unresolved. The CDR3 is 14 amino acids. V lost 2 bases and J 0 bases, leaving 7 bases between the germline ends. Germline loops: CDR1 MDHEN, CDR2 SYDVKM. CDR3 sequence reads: CASSLGEVNTEAFF. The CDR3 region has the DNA TGTGCCAGCAGTTTAGGGGAGGTGAACACTGAAGCTTTCTTT.

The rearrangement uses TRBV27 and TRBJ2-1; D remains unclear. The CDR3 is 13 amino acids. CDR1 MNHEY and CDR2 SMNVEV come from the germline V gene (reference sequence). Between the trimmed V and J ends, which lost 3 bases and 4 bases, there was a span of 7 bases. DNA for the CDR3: TGTGCCAGCAGTTTTGGCACGTACAATGAGCAGTTCTTC. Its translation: CASSFGTYNEQFF.

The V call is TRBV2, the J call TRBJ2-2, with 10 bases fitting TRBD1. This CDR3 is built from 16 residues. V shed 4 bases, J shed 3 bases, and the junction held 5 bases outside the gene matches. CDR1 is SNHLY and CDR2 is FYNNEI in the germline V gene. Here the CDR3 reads CASSAGTGVHTGELFF. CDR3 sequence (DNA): TGTGCCAGCAGTGCGGGGACAGGGGTCCACACCGGGGAGCTGTTTTTT.

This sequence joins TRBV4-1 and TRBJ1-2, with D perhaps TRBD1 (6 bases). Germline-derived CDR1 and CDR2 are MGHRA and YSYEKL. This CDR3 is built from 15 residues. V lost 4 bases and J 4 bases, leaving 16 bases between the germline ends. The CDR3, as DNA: TGCGCCAGCAGCCTACCACAGGGATTTAGCTATGGCTACACCTTC. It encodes CASSLPQGFSYGYTF.

In DNA form, the CDR3 reads TGCGCCAGCAGCTTGGCACCAACACAGGGGCCCCACAGTGAAGCTTTCTTT. Encoded protein: CASSLAPTQGPHSEAFF. J is TRBJ1-1 and V is TRBV5-1; 7 bases are a match to TRBD1. The CDR3 has 17 residues. The J segment lost 7 bases and the V segment lost 0 bases, leaving 15 bases of the junction unmatched. Germline V gene sequence: CDR1 SGHRS, CDR2 YFSETQ.

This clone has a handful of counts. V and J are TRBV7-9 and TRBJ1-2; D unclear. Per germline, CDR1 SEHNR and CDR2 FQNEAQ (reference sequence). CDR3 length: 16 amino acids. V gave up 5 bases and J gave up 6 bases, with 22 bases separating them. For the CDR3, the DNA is TGTGCCAGCAGCCCACCAGTACTTACGGGGATCAATGGCTACACCTTC. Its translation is CASSPPVLTGINGYTF.

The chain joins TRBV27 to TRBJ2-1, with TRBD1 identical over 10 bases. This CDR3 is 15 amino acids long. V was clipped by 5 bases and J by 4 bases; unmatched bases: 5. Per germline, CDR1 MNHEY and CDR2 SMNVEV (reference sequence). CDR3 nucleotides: TGTGCCAGCAGTCCCGGGACAGGGGCTTACAATGAGCAGTTCTTC. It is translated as CASSPGTGAYNEQFF.

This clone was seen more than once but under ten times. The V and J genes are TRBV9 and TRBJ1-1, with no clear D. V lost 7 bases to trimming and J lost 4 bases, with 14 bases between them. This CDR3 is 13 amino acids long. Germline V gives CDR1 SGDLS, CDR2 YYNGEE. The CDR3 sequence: CASSPLRSTEAFF. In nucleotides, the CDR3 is TGTGCCAGCTCCCCCTTAAGGAGCACTGAAGCTTTCTTT.

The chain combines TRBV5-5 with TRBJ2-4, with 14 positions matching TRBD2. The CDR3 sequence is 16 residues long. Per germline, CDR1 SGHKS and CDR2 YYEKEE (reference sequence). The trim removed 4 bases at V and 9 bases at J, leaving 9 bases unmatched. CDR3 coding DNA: TGTGCCAGCAGCGGCGGACTAGCGGGGGGTACGGGCATTCAGTACTTC. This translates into CASSGGLAGGTGIQYF.